The rows below give T cell receptor beta chains drawn from one sample of a study of T cell repertoires in cytomegalovirus infection. Via MiXCR, TCRdb re-called the reads, giving one row per CDR3 protein. The table includes around 540,000 distinct CDR3 sequences, 33% detected once. These TCRs are of unknown antigen specificity. Sequencing was performed on cultured PBMCs, taken from culture after CMV antigen stimulation. The receptors were gathered from a human donor in good health (CMV status not recorded). Some clones in this sample may be carry-over from other donors' samples. The CDR3 runs from the conserved cysteine through the conserved F or W. Size is omitted from some rows. Given values are once, few, many or a class for expanded clones.

clone_size	j_call	v_call	cdr3_aa
NA	TRBJ2-1	TRBV6-5	CASYRVPGTGEQFF
few	TRBJ2-1	TRBV4-3	CASSQEILDEQFF
NA	TRBJ2-1	TRBV12-3/TRBV12-4	CASRRANSYNEQFF
NA	TRBJ2-2	TRBV12-3/TRBV12-4	CASSYGLAGTGELFF
NA	TRBJ2-4	TRBV7-2	CASSLREAKNIQYF
many	TRBJ2-4	TRBV7-8	CASSPPRRRDPKNIQYF
few	TRBJ1-1	TRBV12-3/TRBV12-4	CASPKGVRAFF
few	TRBJ1-5	TRBV6-5	CASSYSKGNQPQHF
NA	TRBJ2-7	TRBV2	CASRAGQPNEQYF
NA	TRBJ2-1	TRBV12-3/TRBV12-4	CASFTRGSSYNEQFF
NA	TRBJ2-1	TRBV19	CASALAGGNNEQFF
NA	TRBJ1-4	TRBV7-9	CASSLTGGATNEKLFF
many	TRBJ1-1	TRBV7-2	CASSSGFQGREAFF
once	TRBJ2-5	TRBV15	CATSRYGSQETQYF